The 23 T cell receptor beta chains listed next were all sequenced from one sample in a study of T cell repertoires in cytomegalovirus infection. TCRdb reprocessed the reads with MiXCR, giving one entry per CDR3 protein. Of 40,000 to 55,000 distinct CDR3 sequences listed, around 18% were seen once; the top ten hold about 30%. The antigens these receptors bind are not known. The sequencing used CD8+ T cells from cultured PBMCs, collected from culture after CMV antigen stimulation. The receptor set was obtained from a human donor in good health (CMV status not recorded). Some clones in this sample may be carry-over from other donors' samples.

The genes are TRBV11-2 and TRBJ1-1; D is uncertain. Germline V gene lookup returns CDR1 SGHAT and CDR2 FQNNGV. This CDR3 region has 12 residues. Deletions cut 1 base from V and 6 bases from J, with 6 bases between. For the CDR3, the DNA is TGTGCCAGCAGCTTAGGAACACCTGAAGCTTTCTTT. It encodes CASSLGTPEAFF.

This clonotype was seen only a few times. This chain joins TRBV6-8 and TRBJ1-2, with D uncertain. Germline CDR1 and CDR2: MNHGY and SAAAGT. Trimming removed 0 bases at V and 4 bases at J, with 12 bases between. The CDR3 covers 15 residues. CDR3 protein: CASSYSPLNVYGYTF. The DNA for the CDR3 is TGTGCCAGCAGTTACTCTCCCTTGAACGTCTATGGCTACACCTTC.

CDR3 amino acids: CASSVGTSGRGELFF. The CDR3 DNA sequence: TGTGCCAGCAGCGTCGGGACTAGCGGGAGGGGGGAGCTGTTTTTT. V usage is TRBV7-2 and J usage is TRBJ2-2; 15 bases align to TRBD2. The CDR3 contains 15 residues. Germline lookup yields CDR1 SGHTA and CDR2 FQGNSA. Germline trimming cut 5 bases from V and 8 bases from J; bases unmatched to any gene: 3.

This chain uses TRBV6-5 with TRBJ2-7; D unresolved. The CDR3 sequence is 11 residues long. V shed 7 bases and J shed 8 bases, with 12 bases lying between them. CDR1 and CDR2 from the germline V gene are MNHEY and SVGAGI. Here the CDR3 reads CASTSVGQQYF. The DNA of the CDR3 is TGTGCCAGCACCTCGGTAGGACAGCAGTACTTC.

This clonotype has only a few counts. The chain carries TRBV9 and TRBJ2-3, with 7 bases that match TRBD2. CDR1 is SGDLS and CDR2 is YYNGEE in the germline V gene. The length of the CDR3 is 16 residues. V shed 0 bases and J 1 base; nucleotides not matched to a gene: 5. Here the CDR3 DNA reads TGTGCCAGCAGCGTAGGTTCAGCGGGGCGCACAGATACGCAGTATTTT. Residues: CASSVGSAGRTDTQYF.

V is TRBV7-9 and J is TRBJ2-2, with TRBD1 identical over 11 bases. The ends lost 6 bases at V and 3 bases at J; junction bases unmatched: 3. From germline, CDR1 is SEHNR and CDR2 FQNEAQ (reference sequence). The length of the CDR3 is 15 residues. The CDR3 nucleotides are TGTGCCAGCAGAATGGGACAGGGGGACACCGGGGAGCTGTTTTTT. It encodes CASRMGQGDTGELFF.

V gene TRBV6-6 combines with J gene TRBJ1-3, with a tentative D call TRBD1 (5 bases). In germline, CDR1 is MNHNY, CDR2 SVGAGI (reference sequence). This CDR3 is 21 amino acids long. The germline V and J ends were trimmed by 0 bases and 0 bases, with 24 bases remaining between them. CDR3 loop: CASSYSLTRDHLLSSGNTIYF. The DNA for the CDR3 is TGTGCCAGCAGTTACTCTTTAACCCGGGACCACCTTCTGAGCTCTGGAAACACCATATATTTT.

The chain joins TRBV20-1 to TRBJ1-1; tentatively, D is TRBD1 (5 bases). CDR3 length: 15 residues. CDR1 DFQATT and CDR2 SNEGSKA come from the germline V gene (reference sequence). Trimming took off 0 bases at V and 4 bases at J, with 15 bases between the two ends. Here the CDR3 DNA reads TGCAGTGCTAGAGATTTAGGCAGGGAAGGCACTGAAGCTTTCTTT. It encodes CSARDLGREGTEAFF.

This clonotype appeared many times. At one boundary the junction diverges from the germline segment, which might be a read error. J is TRBJ2-1 and V is TRBV7-9; TRBD1 matches 12 bases. CDR3 length equals 15 residues. Germline V gene lookup returns CDR1 SEHNR and CDR2 FQNEAQ (reference sequence). This CDR3 reads CASCLGQGADNEQFF. The CDR3 nucleotides are TGTGCCAGCTGCTTGGGACAGGGGGCGGACAATGAGCAGTTCTTC.

The rearrangement joins TRBV7-8 to TRBJ2-7, with D unresolved. CDR3 length: 16 residues. Germline loops: CDR1 SGHVS, CDR2 FQNEAQ. Trimming shortened V by 3 bases and J by 1 base, and 16 bases separated the two germline ends. In nucleotides, the CDR3 is TGTGCCAGCAGCTTTACCCACACAGAGCCTTCCTACGAGCAGTACTTC. It translates to CASSFTHTEPSYEQYF.

This chain joins TRBV2 and TRBJ1-6; TRBD1 matches at 7 bases. The CDR3 runs to 16 residues. CDR1 is SNHLY, CDR2 FYNNEI, per germline. J was trimmed by 0 bases and V by 2 bases; bases with no gene match: 1. The CDR3 region has the DNA TGTGCCAGCAGTGAATGGGACAGCTCCTATAATTCACCCCTCCACTTT. Encoded protein: CASSEWDSSYNSPLHF.

This clonotype was recorded many times. V usage is TRBV5-6 and J usage is TRBJ2-1, with a weak D call TRBD2 (5 bases). Deletions cut 4 bases from V and 5 bases from J, with 13 bases between. CDR3 size: 14 residues. Germline values: CDR1 SGHDT, CDR2 YYEEEE. CDR3 amino acids: CASSLGLGDNEQFF. The CDR3 DNA reads TGTGCCAGCAGCCTTGGACTTGGAGACAATGAGCAGTTCTTC.

CDR3 region: CASSLARTLDGGQYF. DNA of the CDR3: TGTGCCAGCAGCTTAGCTCGGACCCTCGATGGAGGGCAGTACTTC. This sequence joins TRBV7-2 and TRBJ2-7; a weak D match, TRBD2 (5 bases). Trimming left V 0 bases short and J 9 bases short, with 18 bases between. The CDR3 contains 15 residues. Germline V gene lookup returns CDR1 SGHTA and CDR2 FQGNSA.

This clonotype was picked up a small number of times. The rearrangement joins TRBV4-2 to TRBJ1-1, with no clear D. The V and J ends lost 6 bases and 1 base respectively, with 15 bases between them. The germline gives CDR1 LGHNA, CDR2 YNFKEQ. The CDR3 runs to 15 residues. CDR3 loop: CASRNSAEQNTEAFF. As DNA, the CDR3 is TGTGCCAGCAGAAACAGCGCGGAGCAGAACACTGAAGCTTTCTTT.

The chain carries TRBV19 and TRBJ2-5; D possibly corresponds to TRBD1 (5 bases). The CDR3 contains 15 residues. V gave up 4 bases and J gave up 0 bases, with 12 bases separating them. The germline V gene has CDR1 LNHDA and CDR2 SQIVND (reference sequence). CDR3 nucleotides: TGTGCCAGTAGTAAGCTTGACAGCGACCAAGAGACCCAGTACTTC. This sequence encodes CASSKLDSDQETQYF. Looking up the rest from reference TRBV19 and TRBJ2-5 gives the full variable domain: DGGITQSPKYLFRKEGQNVTLSCEQNLNHDAMYWYRQDPGQGLRLIYYSQIVNDFQKGDIAEGYSVSREKKESFPLTVTSAQKNPTAFYLCASSKLDSDQETQYFGPGTRLLVL.

This clonotype was observed a handful of times. The chain uses TRBV7-9 and TRBJ1-5, with D hard to call. This CDR3 is built from 13 residues. V dropped 4 bases and J dropped 0 bases, with 4 bases sitting between them. Germline V gene lookup returns CDR1 SEHNR and CDR2 FQNEAQ (reference sequence). CDR3 sequence reads: CASSSGSNQPQHF. The CDR3 coding sequence is TGTGCCAGCAGCTCGGGTAGCAATCAGCCCCAGCATTTT.

This chain connects TRBV12-3 or TRBV12-4 to TRBJ2-3; TRBD1 or TRBD2 may be the D gene (6 bases each). This CDR3 region has 15 residues. The V end was cut by 2 bases, the J end by 0 bases, with 9 bases between. CDR3 protein: CASSLTGASTDTQYF. The CDR3 bases are TGTGCCAGCAGTTTAACGGGGGCTAGCACAGATACGCAGTATTTT.

In its sample, this clonotype was seen a few times. J is TRBJ2-4 and V is TRBV7-3, with D possibly being TRBD2 (5 bases). Germline loops: CDR1 SGHTA, CDR2 FQGTGA. CDR3 length equals 16 residues. Trimming cost V 2 bases and J 0 bases, with 11 bases left between them. For the CDR3, the DNA is TGTGCCAGCAGCTTAGGAGGCACCGAAGCCAAAAACATTCAGTACTTC. This codes for CASSLGGTEAKNIQYF.

The chain is built from TRBV5-5 and TRBJ2-1, with D maybe TRBD1 (5 bases). Deletions cut 9 bases from V and 16 bases from J, with 20 bases between. The length of the CDR3 is 11 residues. CDR1 is SGHKS, CDR2 YYEKEE, per germline (reference sequence). Here the CDR3 reads CATLPTVTEFF. The CDR3 nucleotides are TGTGCCACCCTCCCGACAGTCACGGAATTCTTC.

This clonotype was found many times. Compared with germline, one end of the junction differs, possibly owing to a read error. V usage is TRBV7-9 and J usage is TRBJ2-7; TRBD1 is a possible D gene (6 bases). Germline assignment: CDR1 SEHNR and CDR2 FQNEAQ (reference sequence). The CDR3 loop spans 14 amino acids. CDR3 sequence reads: CASSPGHEIYGQYF. CDR3 sequence (DNA): TGTGCCAGCAGCCCGGGACATGAAATCTACGGGCAGTACTTC.

This clonotype turned up a few times. This chain joins TRBV9 and TRBJ2-3; maybe TRBD2 (5 bases). CDR1 is SGDLS and CDR2 is YYNGEE in the germline V gene. This CDR3 contains 15 residues. V was pared by 0 bases and J by 2 bases, with 10 bases between. CDR3: CASSVGWTSTDTQYF. The CDR3 DNA is TGTGCCAGCAGCGTAGGGTGGACTTCCACAGATACGCAGTATTTT.

This clonotype turned up a few times. The chain couples TRBV27 to TRBJ1-5, with TRBD1 as a possible D gene (5 bases). Between the trimmed V and J ends, which lost 3 bases and 2 bases, there was a span of 11 bases. The CDR3 totals 15 residues. Germline assignment: CDR1 MNHEY and CDR2 SMNVEV (reference sequence). The CDR3 sequence: CASSLGEGRNQPQHF. The CDR3 coding sequence is TGTGCCAGCAGTTTGGGTGAGGGGCGCAATCAGCCCCAGCATTTT.

This clonotype was seen a few times. The chain has TRBV27 and TRBJ2-7; 11 bases are a match to TRBD2. The V gene's germline CDR1 is MNHEY and CDR2 SMNVEV (reference sequence). The CDR3 totals 15 residues. V gave up 4 bases and J gave up 6 bases; unmatched junction bases: 8. CDR3 bases: TGTGCCAGCAGTTCTCGACTAGCGGGACAGGGCGAGCAGTACTTC. Amino acids: CASSSRLAGQGEQYF.